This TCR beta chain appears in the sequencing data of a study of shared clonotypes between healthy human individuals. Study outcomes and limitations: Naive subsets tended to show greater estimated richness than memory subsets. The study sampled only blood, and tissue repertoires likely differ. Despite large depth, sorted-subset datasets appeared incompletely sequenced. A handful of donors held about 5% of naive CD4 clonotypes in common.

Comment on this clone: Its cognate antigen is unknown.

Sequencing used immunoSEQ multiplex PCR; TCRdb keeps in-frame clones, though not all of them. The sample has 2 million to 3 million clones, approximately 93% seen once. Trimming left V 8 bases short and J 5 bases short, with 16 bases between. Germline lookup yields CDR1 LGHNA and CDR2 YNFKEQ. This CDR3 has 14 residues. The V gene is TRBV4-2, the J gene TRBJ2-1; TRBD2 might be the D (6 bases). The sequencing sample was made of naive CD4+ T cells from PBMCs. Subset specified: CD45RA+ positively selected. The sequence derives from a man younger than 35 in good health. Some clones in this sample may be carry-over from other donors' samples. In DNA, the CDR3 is TGTGCCAGCGCGCGGGACTTCCGTAACAATGAGCAGTTCTTC. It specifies CASARDFRNNEQFF.